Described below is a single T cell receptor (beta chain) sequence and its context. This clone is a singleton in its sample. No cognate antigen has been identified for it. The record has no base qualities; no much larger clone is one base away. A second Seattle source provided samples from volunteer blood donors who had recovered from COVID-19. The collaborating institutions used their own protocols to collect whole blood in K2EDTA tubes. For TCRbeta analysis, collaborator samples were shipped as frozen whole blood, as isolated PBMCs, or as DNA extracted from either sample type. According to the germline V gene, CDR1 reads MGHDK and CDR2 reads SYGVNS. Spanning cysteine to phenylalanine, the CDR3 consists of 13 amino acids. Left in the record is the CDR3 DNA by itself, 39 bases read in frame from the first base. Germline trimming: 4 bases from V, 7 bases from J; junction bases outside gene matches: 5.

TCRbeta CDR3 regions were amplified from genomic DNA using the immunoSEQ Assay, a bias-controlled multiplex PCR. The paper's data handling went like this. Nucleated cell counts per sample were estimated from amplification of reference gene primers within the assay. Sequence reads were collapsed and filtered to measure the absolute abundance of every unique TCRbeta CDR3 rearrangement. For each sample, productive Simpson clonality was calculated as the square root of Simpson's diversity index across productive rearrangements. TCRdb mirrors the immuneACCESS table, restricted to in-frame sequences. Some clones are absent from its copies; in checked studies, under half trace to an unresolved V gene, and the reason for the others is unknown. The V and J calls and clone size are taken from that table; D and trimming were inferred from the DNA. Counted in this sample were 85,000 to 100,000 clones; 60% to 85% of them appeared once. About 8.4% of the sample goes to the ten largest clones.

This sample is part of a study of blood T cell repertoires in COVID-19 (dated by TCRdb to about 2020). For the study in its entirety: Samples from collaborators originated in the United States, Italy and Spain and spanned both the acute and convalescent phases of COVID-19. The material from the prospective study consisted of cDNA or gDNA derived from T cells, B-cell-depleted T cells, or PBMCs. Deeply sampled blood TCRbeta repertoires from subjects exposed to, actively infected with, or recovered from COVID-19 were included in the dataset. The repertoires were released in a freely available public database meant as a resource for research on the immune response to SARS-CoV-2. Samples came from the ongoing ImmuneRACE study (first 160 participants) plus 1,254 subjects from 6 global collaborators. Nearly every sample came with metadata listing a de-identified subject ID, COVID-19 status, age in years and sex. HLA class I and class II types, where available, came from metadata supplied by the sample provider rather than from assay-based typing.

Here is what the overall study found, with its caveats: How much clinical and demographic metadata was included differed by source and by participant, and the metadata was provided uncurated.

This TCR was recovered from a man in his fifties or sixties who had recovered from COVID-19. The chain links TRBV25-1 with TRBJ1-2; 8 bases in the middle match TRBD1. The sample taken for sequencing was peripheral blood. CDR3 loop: CASSVTGGGGYTF. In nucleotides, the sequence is TGTGCCAGCAGTGTTACAGGGGGAGGTGGCTACACCTTC.